The 18 T cell receptor beta chains reported below all come from one sample, sequenced in a study of OX40 agonist ivuxolimab in advanced cancers. The repertoire was sequenced with immunoSEQ multiplex PCR; TCRdb's copy has only in-frame clones and lacks some. The sample shows roughly 52,000 clones, roughly 82% of them seen only once. The input for sequencing was CD4+ or CD8+ T cells sorted from blood, taken in a trial of the OX40 agonist ivuxolimab. The receptors were gathered from an adult with an advanced solid tumor such as melanoma, head and neck, liver or kidney cancer.

The chain employs TRBV19 and TRBJ2-1; D not resolved. V was clipped by 1 base and J by 10 bases, with 11 bases between them. The CDR3 length is 13 residues. The germline V gene has CDR1 LNHDA and CDR2 SQIVND (reference sequence). The CDR3 DNA sequence: TGTGCCAGTAGTATAGTCAGAGCCGAAGAGCAGTTCTTC. This sequence encodes CASSIVRAEEQFF.

The rearrangement links TRBV28 to TRBJ2-7, with 7 nucleotides matching TRBD2. The CDR3 length is 16 residues. From germline, CDR1 is MDHEN and CDR2 SYDVKM. V shed 5 bases and J 2 bases; nucleotides not matched to a gene: 12. CDR3 sequence (DNA): TGTGCCAGCAGTCGGGCGGCGGGAGCTATACCCTACGAGCAGTACTTC. It is translated as CASSRAAGAIPYEQYF.

The rearrangement joins TRBV4-1 to TRBJ1-1; TRBD1 matches at 8 bases. CDR3 size: 16 residues. V gave up 4 bases and J gave up 3 bases; unmatched junction bases: 10. The germline CDR1 and CDR2 sequences are MGHRA and YSYEKL. As DNA, the CDR3 is TGCGCCAGCAGCCGATCACCAGGACAGGGATACACTGAAGCTTTCTTT. As protein: CASSRSPGQGYTEAFF.

The V and J genes are TRBV2 and TRBJ1-1; 12 bases match TRBD1. Trimming took 8 bases from V and 10 from J; bases not matched to a gene: 14. This CDR3 has 15 amino acids. Germline-derived CDR1 and CDR2 are SNHLY and FYNNEI. CDR3: CASCDPGTGGGGAFF. The CDR3 coding sequence is TGTGCCAGCTGCGACCCCGGGACAGGGGGCGGTGGAGCTTTCTTT.

The chain has TRBV27 and TRBJ2-3, with D possibly being TRBD2 (7 bases). Trimming stripped 5 bases from V and 5 bases from J, with 8 bases between. CDR3 size: 12 residues. Germline CDR1 is MNHEY and CDR2 is SMNVEV (reference sequence). CDR3 DNA sequence: TGTGCCAGCAGTAGGGGGGGAGATACGCAGTATTTT. Protein product: CASSRGGDTQYF.

This chain connects TRBV28 to TRBJ2-6; no reliable D call. The CDR3 consists of 15 residues. V lost 10 bases and J lost 0, with 13 bases in between. Germline V CDR1 and CDR2: MDHEN, SYDVKM. The CDR3 bases are TGTGCCACCAGAGAAATTAGCTCTGGGGCCAACGTCCTGACTTTC. Translating it yields CATREISSGANVLTF.

This chain uses TRBV7-6 with TRBJ2-5, with D perhaps matching TRBD2 (6 bases). V lost 0 bases and J 1 base, leaving 9 bases between the germline ends. In germline, CDR1 is SGHVS, CDR2 FNYEAQ. This CDR3 has 15 residues. Here the CDR3 DNA reads TGTGCCAGCAGCTTAGCGGTGGGGGGCCAAGAGACCCAGTACTTC. Its protein is CASSLAVGGQETQYF.

The V call is TRBV6-5, the J call TRBJ2-5; no definite D call. Trimming removed 1 base at V and 2 bases at J, with 8 bases between. The CDR3 length is 14 residues. In germline, CDR1 is MNHEY, CDR2 SVGAGI. The DNA of the CDR3 is TGTGCCAGCAGTTACTGGGCTGCACAAGAGACCCAGTACTTC. This encodes CASSYWAAQETQYF.

This clone was seen a handful of times. One end of the junction fails to match germline, which may point to a read error. The chain couples TRBV14 to TRBJ2-5, with 10 bases aligning to TRBD2. The CDR3 length is 13 residues. Germline V gene data show CDR1 as SGHDN and CDR2 as FVKESK. CDR3 in DNA: TGTGCCAGCAGCCCCCGGCTAGCGGGGGTCGCCGACTTC. Its protein product is CASSPRLAGVADF.

The CDR3 DNA follows: TGTGCCAGCACAGGGAAGCTCTCTGGAAACACCATATATTTT. This translates into CASTGKLSGNTIYF. This chain uses TRBV2 with TRBJ1-3, with D perhaps TRBD1 (5 bases). The ends were cut back, 7 bases at V and 0 bases at J, with 10 bases in the middle. CDR3 length: 14 residues. Per germline, CDR1 SNHLY and CDR2 FYNNEI.

V gene TRBV6-8 combines with J gene TRBJ2-6; D gene unclear. The CDR3 totals 16 residues. V shed 9 bases and J shed 0 bases, with 15 bases lying between them. Germline V gene lookup returns CDR1 MNHGY and CDR2 SAAAGT. CDR3 sequence reads: CARTGFPRSGANVLTF. DNA of the CDR3: TGTGCCAGGACCGGGTTCCCACGCTCTGGGGCCAACGTCCTGACTTTC.

J is TRBJ2-4 and V is TRBV19; the D is unclear. Between the trimmed V and J ends, which lost 2 bases and 8 bases, there was a span of 16 bases. Germline CDR1 and CDR2: LNHDA and SQIVND (reference sequence). This CDR3 is built from 15 residues. CDR3 region: CASSIFGRTSDIQYF. CDR3 sequence (DNA): TGTGCCAGTAGTATATTTGGCAGGACGTCGGACATTCAGTACTTC. The full variable domain, in which reference TRBV19 and TRBJ2-4 provide the parts outside the CDR3, is DGGITQSPKYLFRKEGQNVTLSCEQNLNHDAMYWYRQDPGQGLRLIYYSQIVNDFQKGDIAEGYSVSREKKESFPLTVTSAQKNPTAFYLCASSIFGRTSDIQYFGAGTRLSVL.

The V call is TRBV7-2, the J call TRBJ1-2; D remains ambiguous. V shed 3 bases and J shed 3 bases, with 5 bases lying between them. The CDR3 covers 12 residues. The V gene's germline CDR1 is SGHTA and CDR2 FQGNSA. The CDR3 DNA follows: TGTGCCAGCAGCTTCAAAGACTATGGCTACACCTTC. This sequence encodes CASSFKDYGYTF.

V and J are TRBV30 and TRBJ2-2; 7 bases agree with TRBD2. Germline V gene data show CDR1 as GTSNPN and CDR2 as SVGIG (reference sequence). The length of the CDR3 is 14 residues. V was clipped by 5 bases and J by 4 bases; unmatched bases: 7. CDR3 in amino acids: CAWWAGAVTGELFF. The CDR3, as DNA: TGTGCCTGGTGGGCGGGAGCGGTCACCGGGGAGCTGTTTTTT.

The rearrangement links TRBV29-1 to TRBJ1-1, with D possibly being TRBD1 (6 bases). The CDR3 is 12 residues long. V dropped 8 bases and J dropped 0 bases, with 10 bases sitting between them. CDR1 SQVTM and CDR2 ANQGSEA come from the germline V gene. CDR3 in DNA: TGCAGCACCAGGGGAATGAACACTGAAGCTTTCTTT. It is translated as CSTRGMNTEAFF.

This chain connects TRBV19 to TRBJ2-5, with 7 positions matching TRBD1. Unmatched junction bases numbered 6, after V lost 7 bases and J lost 4 bases. Germline CDR1 LNHDA, CDR2 SQIVND (reference sequence). This CDR3 is 13 amino acids long. The CDR3 coding sequence is TGTGCCAGTACCATGACAGGGCGAGAGACCCAGTACTTC. Protein product: CASTMTGRETQYF.

The chain uses TRBV27 and TRBJ2-1; no clear D gene. The CDR3 is 12 residues long. CDR1 and CDR2 (germline): MNHEY, SMNVEV (reference sequence). V was pared by 4 bases and J by 6 bases, with 7 bases between. The CDR3 region is CASSSPFNEQFF. The CDR3 region has the DNA TGTGCCAGCAGTTCGCCGTTCAATGAGCAGTTCTTC.

The chain carries TRBV11-2 and TRBJ1-6; TRBD1 is a possible D gene (5 bases). The CDR3 contains 15 residues. CDR1 and CDR2 (germline): SGHAT, FQNNGV. V shed 5 bases and J shed 8 bases, with 16 bases lying between them. The CDR3, as DNA: TGTGCCAGCAGCCGCCTTGGGGGAGTCGATTCACCCCTCCACTTT. It yields the protein CASSRLGGVDSPLHF.